This entry lists 27 T cell receptor beta chains sequenced from one sample in a study of cytomegalovirus exposure and HLA in healthy donors. Both 60 Vbeta primers and 13 Jbeta primers went into the PCR. Here immunoSEQ multiplex PCR was the method, and the copy in TCRdb shows in-frame clones only, minus some. The data hold 160,000 or so clones, with roughly nine tenths observed a single time. The source material was PBMCs. Source of these receptors: a woman in her twenties or thirties in good health and CMV-seronegative.

The chain has TRBV19 and TRBJ2-5; the D is unclear. Germline CDR1 is LNHDA and CDR2 is SQIVND (reference sequence). The CDR3 is 10 amino acids. V gave up 8 bases and J gave up 4 bases, with 5 bases separating them. CDR3 sequence (DNA): TGTGCCAGTGGCCGAGAGACCCAGTACTTC. Encoded protein: CASGRETQYF.

This clone was detected once. CDR3: CASSVDRGLETQYF. The CDR3 DNA reads as TGTGCCAGCAGTGTGGACAGGGGTTTGGAGACCCAGTACTTC. The chain has TRBV6-6 and TRBJ2-5; 9 bases agree with TRBD1. The CDR3 consists of 14 residues. V was clipped by 5 bases and J by 5 bases; unmatched bases: 6. The V gene's germline CDR1 is MNHNY and CDR2 SVGAGI (reference sequence).

This chain uses TRBV6-5 with TRBJ2-7, with D hard to call. Trimming removed 2 bases from V and 0 bases from J, with 5 bases in between. This CDR3 is 13 amino acids long. Per the germline V gene, CDR1 is MNHEY and CDR2 is SVGAGI. CDR3 DNA: TGTGCCAGCAGTTACCTTCTCTCCTACGAGCAGTACTTC. It specifies CASSYLLSYEQYF.

This clone has more than one count but fewer than ten. This rearrangement joins TRBV5-8 to TRBJ1-2; TRBD1 aligns across 7 bases. Per germline, CDR1 SGHTS and CDR2 YDEGEE. After removal of 3 bases from V and 2 bases from J, the junction contained 7 bases not matched to a gene. The CDR3 has 15 amino acids. CDR3 coding DNA: TGTGCCAGCAGCTATTACAGGGGACAAAACTATGGCTACACCTTC. This codes for CASSYYRGQNYGYTF.

This clone appeared once. V and J are TRBV7-6 and TRBJ2-5; TRBD2 agrees at 7 bases. The germline V gene has CDR1 SGHVS and CDR2 FNYEAQ. The CDR3 sequence is 14 residues long. The V and J ends lost 5 bases and 4 bases, in that order; junction bases with no gene match: 7. CDR3 bases: TGTGCCAGCAGCCCAGCGACTAGCCCAGAGACCCAGTACTTC. This codes for CASSPATSPETQYF.

The chain couples TRBV5-4 to TRBJ2-5; TRBD1 agrees at 9 bases. The CDR3 is 14 amino acids. CDR1 SGHNT and CDR2 YYREEE come from the germline V gene (reference sequence). The trim removed 3 bases at V and 2 bases at J, leaving 2 bases unmatched. The CDR3 sequence is CASSSGQGQETQYF. As DNA, the CDR3 is TGTGCCAGCAGCTCCGGACAGGGGCAAGAGACCCAGTACTTC.

V gene TRBV5-6 combines with J gene TRBJ1-5, with a weak D call TRBD1 (6 bases). With 1 base removed from V and 3 bases from J, the gap between germline ends came to 14 bases. Germline CDR1 reads SGHDT; CDR2 reads YYEEEE. CDR3 length: 16 amino acids. CDR3 sequence reads: CASSLQGFGDNQPQHF. The DNA for the CDR3 is TGTGCCAGCAGCTTGCAGGGGTTCGGGGACAATCAGCCCCAGCATTTT.

The J gene is TRBJ1-2, the V gene TRBV6-6; TRBD1 aligns across 8 bases. V was clipped by 5 bases and J by 8 bases; unmatched bases: 13. This CDR3 has 15 amino acids. Germline V gene lookup returns CDR1 MNHNY and CDR2 SVGAGI (reference sequence). The CDR3 here is CASSPTPTGEGGYTF. In DNA, the CDR3 is TGTGCCAGCAGTCCCACCCCGACAGGGGAGGGAGGCTACACCTTC.

V usage is TRBV28 and J usage is TRBJ1-1, with 9 positions matching TRBD1. V was pared by 6 bases and J by 5 bases, with 16 bases of the junction left unmatched. The germline V gene encodes CDR1 MDHEN and CDR2 SYDVKM. This CDR3 is 17 amino acids long. In DNA, the CDR3 is TGTGCCAGCAGCACACAGGACAGGGGCGTTGTGGGGACTGAAGCTTTCTTT. Protein sequence: CASSTQDRGVVGTEAFF.

The chain combines TRBV19 with TRBJ2-6; 7 positions agree with TRBD1. V gave up 2 bases and J gave up 2 bases; unmatched junction bases: 3. The CDR3 is made up of 16 amino acids. Germline CDR1 is LNHDA and CDR2 is SQIVND (reference sequence). The CDR3 sequence: CASSIRGGPGANVLTF. The CDR3 region has the DNA TGTGCCAGTAGTATAAGAGGGGGCCCTGGGGCCAACGTCCTGACTTTC. The full variable domain, in which reference TRBV19 and TRBJ2-6 provide the parts outside the CDR3, is DGGITQSPKYLFRKEGQNVTLSCEQNLNHDAMYWYRQDPGQGLRLIYYSQIVNDFQKGDIAEGYSVSREKKESFPLTVTSAQKNPTAFYLCASSIRGGPGANVLTFGAGSRLTVL.

The genes are TRBV28 and TRBJ2-5; TRBD1 matches 10 bases. The J segment lost 2 bases and the V segment lost 6 bases, leaving 0 bases of the junction unmatched. Germline CDR1 reads MDHEN; CDR2 reads SYDVKM. The CDR3 loop spans 13 amino acids. This CDR3 is CASRDRGQETQYF. DNA of the CDR3: TGTGCCAGCAGGGACAGGGGGCAAGAGACCCAGTACTTC.

This clone occurred once. The CDR3 reads CASSRVGRRNGVEQFF. CDR3 nucleotides: TGTGCCAGCAGTCGGGTCGGGCGGCGGAACGGGGTGGAGCAGTTCTTC. This chain uses TRBV7-3 with TRBJ2-1, with D maybe TRBD2 (5 bases). Looked up from germline, CDR1 is SGHTA and CDR2 is FQGTGA. This CDR3 contains 16 residues. Trimming removed 6 bases at V and 10 bases at J, with 25 bases between.

This chain links TRBV10-3 with TRBJ2-5; D possibly corresponds to TRBD1 (6 bases). The germline CDR1 and CDR2 sequences are ENHRY and SYGVKD. With 5 bases removed from V and 5 bases from J, the gap between germline ends came to 12 bases. There are 13 residues in the CDR3. CDR3 protein: CAISLGQGETQYF. For the CDR3, the DNA is TGTGCCATCAGTCTGGGTCAGGGGGAGACCCAGTACTTC.

The genes are TRBV4-1 and TRBJ2-7; no definite D call. Germline V gene sequence: CDR1 MGHRA, CDR2 YSYEKL. V dropped 0 bases and J dropped 0 bases, with 6 bases sitting between them. CDR3 length equals 14 residues. The CDR3: CASSQERFSYEQYF. As DNA, the CDR3 is TGCGCCAGCAGCCAAGAACGGTTCTCCTACGAGCAGTACTTC.

The chain carries TRBV19 and TRBJ1-4; D not resolved. Deletions cut 5 bases from V and 4 bases from J, with 11 bases between. From germline, CDR1 is LNHDA and CDR2 SQIVND (reference sequence). The CDR3 covers 14 residues. The CDR3, as DNA: TGTGCCAGTAGTTTCCCTGGGCGTAATGAAAAACTGTTTTTT. Amino acids: CASSFPGRNEKLFF. Full variable domain (rest looked up from reference TRBV19 and TRBJ1-4): DGGITQSPKYLFRKEGQNVTLSCEQNLNHDAMYWYRQDPGQGLRLIYYSQIVNDFQKGDIAEGYSVSREKKESFPLTVTSAQKNPTAFYLCASSFPGRNEKLFFGSGTQLSVL.

CDR3 nucleotides: TGCGCCAGCAGTGAGTCTCAACCGGGAGAAATGAACACTGAAGCTTTCTTT. Translated, it gives CASSESQPGEMNTEAFF. The chain has TRBV10-2 and TRBJ1-1, with D unclear. This CDR3 is built from 17 residues. The germline gives CDR1 WSHSY, CDR2 SAAADI. The V and J ends lost 0 bases and 0 bases respectively, with 14 bases between them.

The chain combines TRBV30 with TRBJ2-5; D is undetermined. Gene TRBJ2-7 matches the end of the DNA better, so the J call may be wrong. The CDR3 spans 13 residues. Germline V lookup: CDR1 GTSNPN, CDR2 SVGIG (reference sequence). The CDR3 sequence is CAWNSPGIYEQYF. CDR3 nucleotide sequence: TGTGCCTGGAATAGCCCGGGTATCTACGAGCAGTACTTC.

This chain joins TRBV2 and TRBJ1-5, with no clear D. This CDR3 is built from 17 residues. V lost 7 bases and J lost 7, with 26 bases in between. Germline V lookup: CDR1 SNHLY, CDR2 FYNNEI. The CDR3 bases are TGTGCCAGCATCGAGGGAAATGGCCTCGGTGCCTCGCAGCCCCAGCATTTT. Its protein product is CASIEGNGLGASQPQHF.

The V and J genes are TRBV9 and TRBJ2-3, with 9 positions matching TRBD1. The CDR3 covers 17 residues. V lost 2 bases, J lost 3 bases, and 10 bases stayed unmatched. Germline CDR1 and CDR2: SGDLS and YYNGEE. The CDR3 protein is CASSVHFTGGGTDTQYF. CDR3 coding DNA: TGTGCCAGCAGCGTTCACTTTACAGGGGGCGGAACAGATACGCAGTATTTT.

The rearrangement links TRBV19 to TRBJ1-4; D is unclear. Germline loops: CDR1 LNHDA, CDR2 SQIVND (reference sequence). Trimming removed 0 bases from V and 7 bases from J, with 6 bases in between. This CDR3 contains 13 residues. CDR3 residues: CASSIDAGEKLFF. Here the CDR3 DNA reads TGTGCCAGTAGTATAGATGCAGGTGAAAAACTGTTTTTT. Based on the CDR3 plus reference TRBV19 and TRBJ1-4, the full variable domain is DGGITQSPKYLFRKEGQNVTLSCEQNLNHDAMYWYRQDPGQGLRLIYYSQIVNDFQKGDIAEGYSVSREKKESFPLTVTSAQKNPTAFYLCASSIDAGEKLFFGSGTQLSVL.

The chain carries TRBV7-2 and TRBJ2-7; D unresolved. V was cut by 5 bases and J by 3 bases, with 11 bases left in between. In germline, CDR1 is SGHTA, CDR2 FQGNSA. This CDR3 region has 13 residues. CDR3 protein: CASSRPQSYEQYF. The CDR3 bases are TGTGCCAGCAGCCGCCCACAGAGCTACGAGCAGTACTTC.

The rearrangement links TRBV5-6 to TRBJ2-2; 7 nucleotides agree with TRBD1. Trimming at V came to 3 bases and at J to 0 bases, leaving 8 bases not matched to a gene. Germline CDR1 SGHDT, CDR2 YYEEEE. The CDR3 sequence is 17 residues long. CDR3 sequence: CASSWTGRTPNTGELFF. CDR3 DNA: TGTGCCAGCAGCTGGACAGGCCGAACTCCGAACACCGGGGAGCTGTTTTTT.

This clone appeared once. The chain joins TRBV6-1 to TRBJ2-7; 7 nucleotides line up with TRBD2. V shed 2 bases and J 5 bases; nucleotides not matched to a gene: 9. The CDR3 totals 15 residues. The V gene's germline CDR1 is MNHNS and CDR2 SASEGT. This CDR3 reads CASSERASGVNEQYF. CDR3 in DNA: TGTGCCAGCAGTGAAAGGGCTAGCGGCGTAAACGAGCAGTACTTC.

In DNA form, the CDR3 reads TGTGCCAGCAGCTTATTCCGCGGGGGGATCGAGAATGAGCAGTTCTTC. Encoded protein: CASSLFRGGIENEQFF. The genes are TRBV7-2 and TRBJ2-1; 8 nucleotides line up with TRBD2. This CDR3 has 16 residues. Trimming at V came to 2 bases and at J to 7 bases, leaving 10 bases not matched to a gene. Looked up from germline, CDR1 is SGHTA and CDR2 is FQGNSA.

This chain joins TRBV6-4 and TRBJ2-2; D unclear. Germline CDR1 is MRHNA and CDR2 is SNTAGT. The CDR3 length is 14 residues. Trimming left V 6 bases short and J 5 bases short, with 13 bases between. For the CDR3, the DNA is TGTGCCAGCAGCATGGGCCGGTTAACCGGGGAGCTGTTTTTT. Protein sequence: CASSMGRLTGELFF.

As DNA, the CDR3 is TGCGCCACCCAGGTGGGGCATGCTGGGGCCAACGTCCTGACTTTC. Its translation: CATQVGHAGANVLTF. V usage is TRBV5-1 and J usage is TRBJ2-6; maybe TRBD1 (5 bases). Between the trimmed V and J ends, which lost 9 bases and 2 bases, there was a span of 15 bases. There are 15 residues in the CDR3. CDR1 is SGHRS, CDR2 YFSETQ, per germline.

The rearrangement uses TRBV19 and TRBJ1-5; TRBD1 is a possible D gene (5 bases). Trimming stripped 6 bases from V and 5 bases from J, with 14 bases between. Germline-derived CDR1 and CDR2 are LNHDA and SQIVND (reference sequence). The CDR3 runs 14 residues. In DNA form, the CDR3 reads TGTGCCAGTAGGTCAAAAGGGGTACATCAGCCCCAGCATTTT. This gives the protein CASRSKGVHQPQHF.